Detailed here is one T cell receptor (beta chain). The antigen remains unidentified. Deep was the level used in running the assay. Each cell subset's genomic DNA was divided evenly among several immunoSEQ plates. Measured with immunoSEQ multiplex PCR; TCRdb has only the in-frame clones, and not every one. The data show about 710,000 clones, around 73% seen once. The source of the sample is a study of shared clonotypes between healthy human individuals. Study-level points and caveats: It was the non-shared clonotypes that had lower generation probabilities than clonotypes shared by all four donors. Approximately 4.6% of naive CD4 clonotypes were common to a handful of donors.

The CDR3 loop spans 16 amino acids. Trimming pared 2 bases from V and 3 bases from J, leaving 16 bases between. Germline CDR1 MNHEY, CDR2 SMNVEV (reference sequence). The chain carries TRBV27 and TRBJ1-2, with a possible D match to TRBD1 (5 bases). The sequence was obtained from a woman aged 25 to 39 in good health. Sequencing was performed on memory CD4+ T cells sorted from blood. Documented subset: CD45RA-negative fraction. The CDR3 protein is CASSLIPGYSYYGYTF. The CDR3 DNA sequence: TGTGCCAGCAGTTTAATCCCAGGGTATTCATACTATGGCTACACCTTC.